The present T cell receptor (beta chain) was sequenced within a study of monozygotic twins with inflammatory bowel disease. Study results and limitations: The results supported no single strong signal or clonotype associated with IBD.

The CDR3 runs to 12 residues. UMIs were attached via template switching, each with a 6-nucleotide sample barcode. Two nested PCRs, roughly 16 and 10 cycles, amplified TCRalpha and TCRbeta cDNA. TCRdb derives one entry per CDR3 protein from the 5' RACE reads, leaving out DNA. Its listing shows approximately 330,000 distinct CDR3 sequences. Remarks on this clonotype: Its antigen is undetermined.

Sequencing was carried out using blood. The source is a human donor with ulcerative colitis or Crohn's disease, or a healthy co-twin of an affected twin (not recorded which). The V and J genes are TRBV12-3 or TRBV12-4 and TRBJ1-1. The CDR3 region is CASTQVVTEAFF.